This TCR beta chain appears in the sequencing data of a study of blood T cell repertoires in COVID-19. Study overall: Acute and convalescent COVID-19 specimens originated in the United States, Italy and Spain. T cells, B-cell-depleted T cells, or PBMCs supplied cDNA or gDNA.

This clone came up a few times. Germline values: CDR1 DFQATT, CDR2 SNEGSKA (reference sequence). This CDR3 has 11 residues. V was clipped by 5 bases and J by 7 bases, with 9 bases between them. Per the authors' pipeline: From reference gene primer amplification, estimates of nucleated cell counts were derived. Sequencing used immunoSEQ multiplex PCR; TCRdb keeps in-frame clones, though not all of them. D and trimming were read from the DNA, whereas the V and J calls and clone size are those reported in that table. In the table there are 220,000 or so clones, 84% of which are singletons. This TCR was sampled from a woman aged 60-70 years who had recovered from COVID-19. Sequenced material: peripheral blood. The chain employs TRBV20-1 and TRBJ2-1, with a weak D call TRBD1 (5 bases). The CDR3 reads CSAYRKNEQFF. The CDR3 region has the DNA TGCAGTGCTTACAGGAAAAATGAGCAGTTCTTC.